Listed here is a single T cell receptor beta chain. Source study methods: Nucleated cell counts were estimated from reference gene primer amplification. The method was immunoSEQ multiplex PCR; TCRdb's version includes in-frame clones alone and lacks a portion of them. V, J and clone size are those of that table, while D and trimming were read from the DNA. The table shows tens of thousands of clones, with about 86% occurring only once. The data are from a study of blood T cell repertoires in COVID-19. Study at large: Spain, Italy and the United States supplied samples that represented acute and convalescent COVID-19. Nucleic acid was either cDNA or gDNA, and it came from T cells, B-cell-depleted T cells, or PBMCs.

V was shortened by 3 bases and J by 8 bases, with 14 bases between the two germline ends. This CDR3 region has 14 residues. The V gene's germline CDR1 is LNHDA and CDR2 SQIVND (reference sequence). Material: peripheral blood. The origin of this receptor is a woman between 70 and 85 years old with acute or convalescent COVID-19. This rearrangement joins TRBV19 to TRBJ2-4; D gene uncertain. The CDR3 loop reads CASSIGTVKDIQYF. For the CDR3, the DNA is TGTGCCAGTAGTATTGGAACAGTCAAGGACATTCAGTACTTC.